These T cell receptor beta chains were read from a single sample in a study of cytomegalovirus exposure and HLA in healthy donors. Measured with immunoSEQ multiplex PCR; TCRdb has only the in-frame clones, and not every one. The table shows about 150,000 clones, with 73% occurring only once. Sequenced material: PBMCs. The receptors shown here come from a young woman in good health and CMV-seronegative. Both conserved end residues are trimmed from each CDR3. D genes are given only for firm matches.

CDR3	D	V	J
ASSARDRLNEQF	TRBD1	TRBV9	TRBJ2-1
ASSLPLAQQGGGGSPLH	-	TRBV4-1	TRBJ1-6
ASSSPQGRQETQY	-	TRBV19	TRBJ2-5
ASSNDGGSSYEQY	-	TRBV25-1	TRBJ2-7
ASNGGAGKDQPQH	-	TRBV28	TRBJ1-5
SARTQGADTQY	TRBD1	TRBV29-1	TRBJ2-3
ASSSLRGSNEQF	-	TRBV28	TRBJ2-1
ASSLHRGNEQF	TRBD1	TRBV5-1	TRBJ2-1
ASSMGAGSKNIQY	-	TRBV19	TRBJ2-4
ASSIQTGNYGYT	-	TRBV19	TRBJ1-2
ASVLLVLAASYNEQF	TRBD2	TRBV2	TRBJ2-1
SAPTDEQY	-	TRBV20-1	-
ASSNLAGSGTDAQY	TRBD2	TRBV19	TRBJ2-3
ASSVGDISYEQY	-	TRBV9	TRBJ2-7
ASSPKEDRGQPQH	TRBD1	TRBV18	TRBJ1-5
ASSLRPSAGQGSLNNEQF	TRBD1	TRBV5-1	TRBJ2-1
ASSDVAAGGNNEQF	TRBD2	TRBV25-1	TRBJ2-1
AWYRGGSGSNEQF	TRBD2	TRBV30	TRBJ2-1
ASSVGQTSTDTQY	-	TRBV5-1	TRBJ2-3
ASSTDRGATNEKLF	TRBD1	TRBV5-1	TRBJ1-4
ASSISGLQETQY	TRBD2	TRBV7-2	TRBJ2-5
ASRRTGDGEKLF	TRBD1	TRBV6-6	TRBJ1-4
ASSSQREQY	-	TRBV19	TRBJ2-7
ASSLGASPNGYT	-	TRBV7-9	TRBJ1-2
ASSPRINEKLF	-	TRBV4-3	TRBJ1-4
ASSGLSNQPQH	-	TRBV10-2	TRBJ1-5
ASSGGLASTGELF	TRBD2	TRBV7-9	TRBJ2-2
ASSLQGAIYEQY	TRBD1	TRBV7-2	TRBJ2-7
ASSGGLNEQF	TRBD2	TRBV11-3	TRBJ2-1
ASKGAHEQF	TRBD1	TRBV7-8	TRBJ2-1
ASATSGTDTQY	TRBD2	TRBV7-6	TRBJ2-3
ASSWGLAGGRETQY	TRBD2	TRBV5-1	TRBJ2-5
ASSLALNSNQPQH	-	TRBV7-2	TRBJ1-5
ASSHPGQGRTEAF	TRBD1	TRBV4-1	TRBJ1-1
ASSLNQGDYGYT	TRBD1	TRBV27	TRBJ1-2
ASSRAGGNTEAF	-	TRBV4-3	TRBJ1-1
ASSPVMAGVSGYT	-	TRBV18	TRBJ1-2
ATLDRSTEAF	TRBD1	TRBV2	TRBJ1-1
AWSADRGYQPQH	TRBD1	TRBV30	TRBJ1-5
ASSIGQGATYEQY	TRBD1	TRBV11-1	TRBJ2-7
ASTLGRDSTIY	-	TRBV6-5	TRBJ1-3
ASSPGSNRDRVLIGYT	TRBD1	TRBV7-2	TRBJ1-2
ASSVGSGNYGYT	-	TRBV5-4	TRBJ1-2